This entry lists 8 T cell receptor beta chains sequenced from one sample in a study of metastatic and nonmetastatic thyroid tumors. From the PCR reads, TCRdb re-called clones with MiXCR. The sample has roughly 48,000 clones; approximately 24% are singletons. Until they underwent thyroid surgery, no patient had received any treatment. The sample comprised blood. The receptor source for this set is a male donor with papillary thyroid cancer or a benign thyroid nodule (not recorded which). Some clones in this sample may be carry-over from other donors' samples.

The chain employs TRBV5-1 and TRBJ2-5; 7 bases agree with TRBD2. V gave up 6 bases and J gave up 5 bases; unmatched junction bases: 4. The CDR3 spans 12 residues. Germline V CDR1 and CDR2: SGHRS, YFSETQ. CDR3 nucleotides: TGCGCCAGCATCCTGGGGGGGGAGACCCAGTACTTC. It translates to CASILGGETQYF.

This clone was seen at least ten times. The gene calls are TRBV24-1 and TRBJ2-1; 9 bases agree with TRBD2. This CDR3 region has 15 residues. Germline assignment: CDR1 KGHDR and CDR2 SFDVKD. With 0 bases clipped from V and 7 bases from J, the junction kept 3 bases outside the gene matches. In DNA, the CDR3 is TGTGCCACCAGTGATTTGACTAGCGGGCAGAATGAGCAGTTCTTC. It specifies CATSDLTSGQNEQFF.

This clone has ten or more counts. This rearrangement joins TRBV20-1 to TRBJ2-2; D might be TRBD2 (6 bases). The CDR3 runs 15 residues. Trimming pared 0 bases from V and 2 bases from J, leaving 10 bases between. Germline assignment: CDR1 DFQATT and CDR2 SNEGSKA (reference sequence). In nucleotides, the CDR3 is TGCAGTGCTAGAGACGGGGGAACCAACACCGGGGAGCTGTTTTTT. Translating gives CSARDGGTNTGELFF.

CDR3 nucleotide sequence: TGTGCCAGCAGCCTCACTAGCGGGAGGACCGGGGAGCTGTTTTTT. Its translation is CASSLTSGRTGELFF. The chain joins TRBV7-3 to TRBJ2-2; 12 nucleotides agree with TRBD2. Germline V gives CDR1 SGHTA, CDR2 FQGTGA. This CDR3 spans 15 amino acids. Trimming removed 5 bases from V and 5 bases from J; junction bases left unmatched: 3.

A few counts support this clone. The V call is TRBV24-1, the J call TRBJ1-5, with 9 bases identical to TRBD1. V shed 7 bases, J shed 8 bases, and the junction held 5 bases outside the gene matches. Germline lookup yields CDR1 KGHDR and CDR2 SFDVKD. This CDR3 comprises 13 residues. The CDR3 DNA is TGTGCCACCAGACGACAGGGGGTGAAGCCCCAGCATTTT. It translates to CATRRQGVKPQHF.

About this clone: Since a much larger clone is just one base distant, this may be a read error. This sample includes further DNA sequences coding for the same CDR3. The rearrangement uses TRBV3-1 and TRBJ2-3; no clear D. This CDR3 is 14 amino acids long. Germline CDR1 and CDR2: LGHDT and YNNKEL (reference sequence). CDR3 DNA sequence: TGTGCCAGCAGCCAAGGGACCAGTTCAGATACACAGTATTTT. Translated: CASSQGTSSDTQYF.

This clone was detected many times. The J gene is TRBJ1-1, the V gene TRBV27; no clear D. Germline loops: CDR1 MNHEY, CDR2 SMNVEV (reference sequence). CDR3 length equals 14 residues. V lost 3 bases to trimming and J lost 3 bases, with 11 bases between them. The CDR3 sequence is CASSLRFKDTEAFF. The CDR3 coding sequence is TGTGCCAGCAGTTTGAGGTTCAAAGACACTGAAGCTTTCTTT.

The sample holds a few counts of this clone. V gene TRBV9 combines with J gene TRBJ1-2, with 7 bases identical to TRBD1. The CDR3 runs to 15 residues. J was trimmed by 2 bases and V by 3 bases; bases with no gene match: 7. Germline assignment: CDR1 SGDLS and CDR2 YYNGEE. The CDR3 reads CASSGWDRSNYGYTF. CDR3 in DNA: TGTGCCAGCAGCGGGTGGGACAGATCCAACTATGGCTACACCTTC.